This TCR beta chain emerged from a study of blood T cells in healthy people across ages. The CDR3 loop spans 16 amino acids. Trimming removed 7 bases at V and 1 base at J, with 19 bases between. The germline gives CDR1 SNHLY, CDR2 FYNNEI. This clonotype appeared a few times. The authors drew roughly 9.8 milliliters of peripheral blood from each donor. Extraction yielded at least 6 micrograms of total RNA per sample. Sample-barcoded 5' priming and a J-beta primer mix drove a second PCR of about 7 to 11 cycles. TCRdb analysed the 5' RACE reads with MiXCR anew, one entry per CDR3 protein. This table has 550,000 to 650,000 distinct CDR3 sequences, roughly a quarter appearing once. The sample was also reused in another study, on T cells of mothers and their children. That work states: Barcodes for each sample and 2-4 random nucleotides were added by the M1S primer used in the second PCR.

The source material was blood. V usage is TRBV2 and J usage is TRBJ1-1; D is perhaps TRBD1 (6 bases). This TCR came from a boy aged 2 to 10 in good health. The CDR3 sequence is CASTTDRVRRNTEAFF. The CDR3 DNA reads TGTGCCAGCACAACGGACAGAGTCCGCCGGAACACTGAAGCTTTCTTT.